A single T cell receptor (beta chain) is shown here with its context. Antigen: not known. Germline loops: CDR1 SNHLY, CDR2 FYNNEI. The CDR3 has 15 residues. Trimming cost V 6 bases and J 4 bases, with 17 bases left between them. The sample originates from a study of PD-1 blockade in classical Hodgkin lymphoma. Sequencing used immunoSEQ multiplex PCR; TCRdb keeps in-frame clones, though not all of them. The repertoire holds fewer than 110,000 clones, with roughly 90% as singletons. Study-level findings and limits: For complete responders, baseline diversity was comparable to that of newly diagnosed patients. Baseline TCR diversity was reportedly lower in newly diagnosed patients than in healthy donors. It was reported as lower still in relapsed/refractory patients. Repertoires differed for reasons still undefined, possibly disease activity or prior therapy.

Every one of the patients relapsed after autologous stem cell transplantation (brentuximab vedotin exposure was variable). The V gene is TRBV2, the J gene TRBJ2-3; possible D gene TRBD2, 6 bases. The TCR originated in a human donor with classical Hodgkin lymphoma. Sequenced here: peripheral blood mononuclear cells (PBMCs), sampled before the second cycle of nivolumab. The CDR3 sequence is CASRGTVGYPDTQYF. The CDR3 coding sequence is TGTGCCAGCAGGGGGACTGTTGGGTATCCAGATACGCAGTATTTT. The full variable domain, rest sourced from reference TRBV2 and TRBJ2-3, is EPEVTQTPSHQVTQMGQEVILRCVPISNHLYFYWYRQILGQKVEFLVSFYNNEISEKSEIFDDQFSVERPDGSNFTLKIRSTKLEDSAMYFCASRGTVGYPDTQYFGPGTRLTVL.